This TCR beta chain was identified during a study of response to subunit inactivated influenza vaccine (dated by TCRdb to 2016 to 2018). Regarding the complete study: Deep quantitative profiling of the T cell receptor repertoire was used in the study to follow responses to a trivalent subunit inactivated influenza vaccine. The investigation overall reported the following: The authors suggested that each seasonal influenza vaccination may recruit only a limited number of new T cells.

Reading from cysteine to phenylalanine, the CDR3 counts 13 amino acids. Only the CDR3 region is kept as DNA, spanning 39 bases read in frame from base 1. In the germline V gene, CDR1 corresponds to SGDLS and CDR2 to YYNGEE. Cut back by 0 bases and 6 bases, the V and J ends lie 8 bases apart. Receptor amplification or capture employed RT-PCR. TCRdb shows the sequencer as Illumina HiSeq 2500. The public reads were quality trimmed at Q25 with fastp and then assembled into clones with MiXCR by TCRdb, keeping productive beta chains. Each CDR3 protein appears once, grouped with its most common genes and DNA. Across this sample there are some 190,000 distinct CDR3 sequences, with about 15% seen only once. The ten largest clonotypes hold approximately 27% of the sample. Worth noting for this clonotype: No cognate antigen has been identified for it. No base quality values were provided; no much bigger clone lies one nucleotide off.

The rearranged chain carries TRBV9 and TRBJ2-3; the D gene may be TRBD1 or TRBD2, since each aligns over 5 bases. This TCR came from a man aged 50-60 years who received an inactivated influenza vaccine. Donor details come from another sample of the same person, matched by shared clones. Sample: CD8+ T cells sorted from PBMCs, taken more than 4 days after vaccination. The CDR3 region: CASSVGGDDTQYF. In nucleotide form, the sequence is TGTGCCAGCAGCGTAGGTGGGGACGATACGCAGTATTTT.